The present TCR beta chain was sequenced within a study of T cell responses to AZD1222 COVID-19 vaccine. The germline V and J ends were trimmed by 6 bases and 7 bases, with 10 bases remaining between them. This CDR3 is 12 amino acids long. Germline assignment: CDR1 SNHLY and CDR2 FYNNEI. The protocol was immunoSEQ multiplex PCR, while the TCRdb copy is restricted to in-frame clones and leaves out a portion. The sample lists 140,000 to 150,000 clones, approximately 93% occurring once. The sample in question was peripheral blood, obtained on day 0 of AZD1222 vaccination. The chain recombines TRBV2 with TRBJ1-5; D might be TRBD1 (5 bases). This sequence was found in an adult in good health. CDR3 sequence (DNA): TGTGCCAGCAGGGGGGAGGGGCAGCCCCAGCATTTT. Translation gives CASRGEGQPQHF.